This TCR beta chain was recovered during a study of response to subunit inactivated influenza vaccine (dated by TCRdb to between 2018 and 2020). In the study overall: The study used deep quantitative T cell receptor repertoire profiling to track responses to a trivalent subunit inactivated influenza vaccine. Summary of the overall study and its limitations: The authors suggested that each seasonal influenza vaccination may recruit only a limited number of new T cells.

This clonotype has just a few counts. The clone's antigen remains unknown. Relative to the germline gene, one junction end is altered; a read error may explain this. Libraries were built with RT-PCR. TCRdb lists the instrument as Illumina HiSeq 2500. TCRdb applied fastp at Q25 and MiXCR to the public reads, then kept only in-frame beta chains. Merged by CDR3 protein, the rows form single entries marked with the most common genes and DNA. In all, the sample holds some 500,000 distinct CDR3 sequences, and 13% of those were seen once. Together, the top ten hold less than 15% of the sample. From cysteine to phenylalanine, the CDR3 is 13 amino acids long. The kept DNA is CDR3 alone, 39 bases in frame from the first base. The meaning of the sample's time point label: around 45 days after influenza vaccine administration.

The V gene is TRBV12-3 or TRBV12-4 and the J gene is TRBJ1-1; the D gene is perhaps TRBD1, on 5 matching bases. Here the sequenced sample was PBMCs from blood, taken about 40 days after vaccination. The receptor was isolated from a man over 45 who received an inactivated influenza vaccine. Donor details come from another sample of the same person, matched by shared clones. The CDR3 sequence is CASSLPRGWDLIF. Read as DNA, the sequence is TGTGCCAGCAGTTTACCCCGGGGGTGGGACCTCATCTTT.